Listed here are 14 T cell receptor beta chains from one sample, sequenced in a study of CD8+ T cells in alopecia areata. After isolation, RNA underwent reverse transcription to generate cDNA as the sequencing template. Some clones are missing from TCRdb's copy, which holds only in-frame ones; the method was immunoSEQ multiplex PCR. The table shows 200,000 to 250,000 clones, with 67% occurring only once. Here the sequenced sample was CD4+ T cells sorted from blood, taken at week 0. Receptors were obtained from a human donor with alopecia areata.

V usage is TRBV7-2 and J usage is TRBJ2-3, with a possible D match to TRBD2 (6 bases). From germline, CDR1 is SGHTA and CDR2 FQGNSA. V was shortened by 3 bases and J by 0 bases, with 10 bases between the two germline ends. The CDR3 contains 15 residues. CDR3 amino acids: CASSFRRESTDTQYF. The CDR3, as DNA: TGTGCCAGCAGCTTCCGGCGGGAAAGCACAGATACGCAGTATTTT.

The chain joins TRBV2 to TRBJ2-1; 15 bases match TRBD2. The germline CDR1 and CDR2 sequences are SNHLY and FYNNEI. Germline trimming cut 8 bases from V and 9 bases from J; bases unmatched to any gene: 2. There are 13 residues in the CDR3. The CDR3 loop reads CASQGLAGGEQFF. The CDR3 region has the DNA TGTGCCAGCCAGGGACTAGCGGGGGGTGAGCAGTTCTTC.

This sequence joins TRBV7-3 and TRBJ1-6, with TRBD1 matching over 8 bases. The V gene's germline CDR1 is SGHTA and CDR2 FQGTGA. The CDR3 has 13 amino acids. V lost 5 bases to trimming and J lost 10 bases; unmatched junction nucleotides: 4. CDR3 DNA sequence: TGTGCCAGCAGCCTGACAGGGGTGTCACCCCTCCACTTT. It translates to CASSLTGVSPLHF.

The V and J genes are TRBV30 and TRBJ1-1; no firm D call. Germline V lookup: CDR1 GTSNPN, CDR2 SVGIG (reference sequence). Between the trimmed V and J ends, which lost 3 bases and 11 bases, there was a span of 7 bases. The CDR3 contains 9 residues. The CDR3, as DNA: TGTGCCTGGAGGGAGTCGGCTTTCTTT. This sequence encodes CAWRESAFF.

The rearrangement links TRBV29-1 to TRBJ1-2, with TRBD1 identical over 8 bases. Germline CDR1 and CDR2: SQVTM and ANQGSEA. The V gene end was trimmed by 0 bases and the J gene end by 6 bases; junction bases not matched to a gene: 3. The CDR3 runs 13 residues. The CDR3 sequence is CSVEDPGQDGYTF. The DNA for the CDR3 is TGCAGCGTTGAAGATCCGGGACAGGATGGCTACACCTTC.

The chain joins TRBV7-9 to TRBJ1-5; D not resolved. The CDR3 is 14 residues long. Germline loops: CDR1 SEHNR, CDR2 FQNEAQ (reference sequence). V lost 5 bases, J lost 1 base, and 9 bases lay in between. The CDR3, as DNA: TGTGCCAGCAGCGGATTTTACAGCAATCAGCCCCAGCATTTT. This encodes CASSGFYSNQPQHF.

Written as DNA, the CDR3 is TGCGCCAGCGCGACTGGGGGACAGGCCAGGGACGAGCAGTACTTC. It encodes CASATGGQARDEQYF. The chain recombines TRBV5-1 with TRBJ2-7, with 8 bases lining up with TRBD1. J lost 5 bases, V lost 7 bases, and 14 bases had no gene match. The CDR3 extends over 15 amino acids. CDR1 is SGHRS, CDR2 YFSETQ, per germline.

This clone was picked up a small number of times. The rearrangement uses TRBV2 and TRBJ2-5; D is ambiguous. Trimming took off 5 bases at V and 0 bases at J, with 1 base between the two ends. Germline CDR1 SNHLY, CDR2 FYNNEI. The CDR3 runs 11 residues. The CDR3 here is CASSYQETQYF. The CDR3, as DNA: TGTGCCAGCAGTTACCAAGAGACCCAGTACTTC.

This chain links TRBV7-9 with TRBJ1-6; D gene ambiguous. The CDR3 extends over 14 amino acids. Germline CDR1 is SEHNR and CDR2 is FQNEAQ (reference sequence). Trimming took off 1 base at V and 6 bases at J, with 7 bases between the two ends. CDR3 nucleotides: TGTGCCAGCAGCTTAGATCGGACTAATTCACCCCTCCACTTT. It codes for CASSLDRTNSPLHF.

This sequence joins TRBV30 and TRBJ2-3; D possibly corresponds to TRBD1 (6 bases). Trimming stripped 0 bases from V and 4 bases from J, with 8 bases between. The germline CDR1 and CDR2 sequences are GTSNPN and SVGIG (reference sequence). This CDR3 has 13 amino acids. CDR3 bases: TGTGCCTGGAGTGTAGGGGGTGCAGATACGCAGTATTTT. Residues: CAWSVGGADTQYF. The entire variable domain, with the rest obtained from reference TRBV30 and TRBJ2-3, is as follows: SQTIHQWPATLVQPVGSPLSLECTVEGTSNPNLYWYRQAAGRGLQLLFYSVGIGQISSEVPQNLSASRPQDRQFILSSKKLLLSDSGFYLCAWSVGGADTQYFGPGTRLTVL.

The chain recombines TRBV7-6 with TRBJ2-7; D gene unclear. The CDR3 totals 14 residues. The V gene's germline CDR1 is SGHVS and CDR2 FNYEAQ. V shed 5 bases and J shed 7 bases, with 18 bases lying between them. The CDR3 spells CASSLGRAAAEQYF. CDR3 in DNA: TGTGCCAGCAGCCTAGGTCGGGCCGCCGCGGAGCAGTACTTC.

The rearrangement links TRBV27 to TRBJ2-5; maybe TRBD2 (6 bases). With 5 bases removed from V and 2 bases from J, the gap between germline ends came to 12 bases. This CDR3 spans 14 amino acids. The V gene's germline CDR1 is MNHEY and CDR2 SMNVEV (reference sequence). Written as DNA, the CDR3 is TGTGCCAGCAGTCTTAACGGGGGTCAAGAGACCCAGTACTTC. This codes for CASSLNGGQETQYF.

The V and J genes are TRBV7-7 and TRBJ2-1; unclear D gene. Germline CDR1 and CDR2: SSHAT and FNYEAQ (reference sequence). The CDR3 spans 12 residues. In DNA, the CDR3 is TGTGCTGGCTATCCGACTGGTCATGAGCAGTTCTTC. This gives the protein CAGYPTGHEQFF.

The chain couples TRBV15 to TRBJ2-6, with D unresolved. There are 15 residues in the CDR3. Germline V gene sequence: CDR1 LNHNV, CDR2 YYDKDF (reference sequence). V gave up 0 bases and J gave up 0 bases, with 3 bases separating them. The CDR3 reads CATSRELSGANVLTF. DNA of the CDR3: TGTGCCACCAGCAGAGAGCTCTCTGGGGCCAACGTCCTGACTTTC.